This record concerns one TCR beta chain sequence. Its specificity is unknown. Germline V CDR1 and CDR2: ENHRY, SYGVKD. V gave up 10 bases and J gave up 2 bases; unmatched junction bases: 4. The CDR3 has 12 amino acids. The RNA, roughly 0.45 to 1 ug, was put through reverse transcription using random hexamers. TCR beta CDR3 was amplified by immunoSEQ multiplex PCR. This amplification extended across 54 Vbeta and 13 Jbeta segments. Each CDR3 protein is one row after TCRdb ran MiXCR on the immunoSEQ multiplex PCR reads. The profile shows approximately 110,000 distinct CDR3 sequences, more than 85% of them singletons. The data were obtained in a study of CD8 T cells in Susac syndrome. From blood CD8+ and CD4+ T cells, TCR beta sequences were generated. The multiple sclerosis controls comprised treatment-naive patients whose relapsing-remitting disease was stable or active. Notes on the study in general: The study admitted that it had a relatively small number of individuals in its TCR sequencing and HLA analysis.

Sequencing input: CD8+ T cells from PBMCs. The chain recombines TRBV10-3 with TRBJ2-7; TRBD1 aligns across 8 bases. The sequence was collected from a human donor with multiple sclerosis. The CDR3 protein is CATGGLAYEQYF. CDR3 DNA: TGTGCCACAGGGGGCCTAGCCTACGAGCAGTACTTC.